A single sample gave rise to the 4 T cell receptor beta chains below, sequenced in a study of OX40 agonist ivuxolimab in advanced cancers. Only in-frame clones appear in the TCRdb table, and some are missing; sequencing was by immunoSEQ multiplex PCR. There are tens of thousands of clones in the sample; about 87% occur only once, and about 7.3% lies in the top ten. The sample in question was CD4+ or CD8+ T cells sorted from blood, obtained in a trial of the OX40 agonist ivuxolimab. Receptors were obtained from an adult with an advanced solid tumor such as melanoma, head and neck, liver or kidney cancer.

The CDR3, as DNA: TGTGCCAGCTCACCCTTGACAGGGCTAGAGACCCAGTACTTC. Protein product: CASSPLTGLETQYF. The chain couples TRBV18 to TRBJ2-5; 7 bases match TRBD1. This CDR3 is built from 14 residues. Per germline, CDR1 KGHSH and CDR2 LQKENI. V gave up 3 bases and J gave up 4 bases; unmatched junction bases: 5.

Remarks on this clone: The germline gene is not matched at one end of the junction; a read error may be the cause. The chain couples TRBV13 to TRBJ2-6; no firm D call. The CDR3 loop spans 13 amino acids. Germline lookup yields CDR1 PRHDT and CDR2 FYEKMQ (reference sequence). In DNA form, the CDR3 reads TGTGCCGGCAGCTTCTCTGGGGCCAACGTCCTGACTTTC. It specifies CAGSFSGANVLTF.

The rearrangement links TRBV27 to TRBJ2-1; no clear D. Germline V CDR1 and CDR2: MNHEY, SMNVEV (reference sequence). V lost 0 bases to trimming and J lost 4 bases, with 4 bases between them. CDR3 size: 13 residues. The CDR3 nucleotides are TGTGCCAGCAGTTTATCAGAATACAATGAGCAGTTCTTC. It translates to CASSLSEYNEQFF.

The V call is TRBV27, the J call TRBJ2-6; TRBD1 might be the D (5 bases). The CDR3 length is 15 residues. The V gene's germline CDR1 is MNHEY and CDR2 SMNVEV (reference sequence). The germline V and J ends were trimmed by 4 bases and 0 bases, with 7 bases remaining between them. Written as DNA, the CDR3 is TGTGCCAGCAGTTCGACAGACTCTGGGGCCAACGTCCTGACTTTC. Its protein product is CASSSTDSGANVLTF.